Given below is one T cell receptor (beta chain) in context. Antigen unknown. Documented time point: blood 2 weeks post-SBRT. The sample's treatment: 15 Gy SBRT to primary tumor, nephrectomy 4 weeks later. Generated by immunoSEQ multiplex PCR, the TCRdb table keeps only in-frame clones and is missing some. The sample consists of 100,000 to 150,000 clones, approximately 85% of them appearing once. V was cut by 2 bases and J by 8 bases, with 9 bases left in between. The germline CDR1 and CDR2 sequences are SGHAT and FQNNGV. CDR3 size: 13 residues. The data originate from a study of radiation and T cells in renal cell carcinoma. About the study: Nephrectomy followed 15 Gy stereotactic body radiation by 4 weeks.

Study-wide results and limits: In blood, top tumor clones expanded by 2 weeks, shrinking by 4. Pretreatment tumor biopsies were lacking, so baseline clonotypes are unknown.

This TCR was sampled from a man aged 50-59 years with renal cell carcinoma. Here the sequenced sample was blood, taken from a patient whose treatment included radiotherapy and nephrectomy. The chain joins TRBV11-2 to TRBJ1-4; a possible D gene is TRBD1 (6 bases). CDR3 coding DNA: TGTGCCAGCAGCTTACCTAGGGGGGAAAAACTGTTTTTT. Its protein is CASSLPRGEKLFF.